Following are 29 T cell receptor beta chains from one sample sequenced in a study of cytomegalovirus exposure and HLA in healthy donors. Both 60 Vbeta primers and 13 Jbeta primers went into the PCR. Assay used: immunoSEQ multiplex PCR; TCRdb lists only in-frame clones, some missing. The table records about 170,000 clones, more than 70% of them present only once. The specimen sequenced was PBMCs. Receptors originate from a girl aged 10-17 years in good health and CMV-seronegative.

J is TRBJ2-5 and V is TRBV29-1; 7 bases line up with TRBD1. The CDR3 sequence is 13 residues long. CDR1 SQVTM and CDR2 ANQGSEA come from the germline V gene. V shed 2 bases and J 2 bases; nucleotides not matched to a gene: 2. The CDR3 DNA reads TGCAGCGTTGAACGGGACAGACAAGAGACCCAGTACTTC. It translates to CSVERDRQETQYF.

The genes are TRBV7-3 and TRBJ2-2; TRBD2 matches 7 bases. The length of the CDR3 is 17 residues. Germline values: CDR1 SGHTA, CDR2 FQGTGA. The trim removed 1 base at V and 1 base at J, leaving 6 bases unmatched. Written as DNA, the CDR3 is TGTGCCAGCAGCTTAAGCCCTGGCGGGGGGAACACCGGGGAGCTGTTTTTT. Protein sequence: CASSLSPGGGNTGELFF.

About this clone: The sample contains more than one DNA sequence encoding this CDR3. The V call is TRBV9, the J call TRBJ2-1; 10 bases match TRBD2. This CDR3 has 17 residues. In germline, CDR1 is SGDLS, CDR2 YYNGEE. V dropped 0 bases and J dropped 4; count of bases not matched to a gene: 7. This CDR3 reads CASSVGLAGAPYNEQFF. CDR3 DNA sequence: TGTGCCAGCAGCGTAGGTCTAGCGGGGGCCCCTTACAATGAGCAGTTCTTC.

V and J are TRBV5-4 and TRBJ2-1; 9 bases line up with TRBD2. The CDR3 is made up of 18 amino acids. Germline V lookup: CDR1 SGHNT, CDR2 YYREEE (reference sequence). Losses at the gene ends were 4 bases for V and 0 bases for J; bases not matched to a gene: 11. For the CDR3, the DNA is TGTGCCAGCAGCGGGGGGGTTCTAGCGGGGAGCTCCTACAATGAGCAGTTCTTC. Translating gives CASSGGVLAGSSYNEQFF.

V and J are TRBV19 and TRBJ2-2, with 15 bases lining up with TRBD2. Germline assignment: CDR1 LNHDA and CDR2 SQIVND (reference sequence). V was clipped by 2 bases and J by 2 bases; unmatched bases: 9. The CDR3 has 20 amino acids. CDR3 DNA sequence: TGTGCCAGTAGTATACGACTGGGACTAGCGGGGGGACATAACACCGGGGAGCTGTTTTTT. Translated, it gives CASSIRLGLAGGHNTGELFF.

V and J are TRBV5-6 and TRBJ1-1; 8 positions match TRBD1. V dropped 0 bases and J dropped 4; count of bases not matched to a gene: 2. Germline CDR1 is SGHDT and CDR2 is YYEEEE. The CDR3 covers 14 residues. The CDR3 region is CASSLEQGVTEAFF. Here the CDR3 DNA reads TGTGCCAGCAGCTTGGAACAGGGGGTCACTGAAGCTTTCTTT.

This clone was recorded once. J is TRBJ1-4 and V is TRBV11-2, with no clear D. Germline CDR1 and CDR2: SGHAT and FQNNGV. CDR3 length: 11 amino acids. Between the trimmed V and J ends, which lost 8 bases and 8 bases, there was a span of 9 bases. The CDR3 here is CASLAGEKLFF. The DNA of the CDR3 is TGTGCCAGCCTCGCTGGCGAAAAACTGTTTTTT.

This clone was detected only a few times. As DNA, the CDR3 is TGTGCCAGCATCGGGGGGTGGTCAGATACGCAGTATTTT. It codes for CASIGGWSDTQYF. V usage is TRBV7-9 and J usage is TRBJ2-3, with 7 positions matching TRBD2. J lost 4 bases, V lost 7 bases, and 5 bases had no gene match. This CDR3 comprises 13 residues. The germline CDR1 and CDR2 sequences are SEHNR and FQNEAQ (reference sequence).

The CDR3 DNA reads TGTGCCAGCAGCCCCAGGATCAGCTCCTACGAGCAGTACTTC. It codes for CASSPRISSYEQYF. The rearrangement links TRBV7-9 to TRBJ2-7, with D hard to call. The V gene's germline CDR1 is SEHNR and CDR2 FQNEAQ (reference sequence). The CDR3 has 14 amino acids. Between the trimmed V and J ends, which lost 5 bases and 0 bases, there was a span of 11 bases.

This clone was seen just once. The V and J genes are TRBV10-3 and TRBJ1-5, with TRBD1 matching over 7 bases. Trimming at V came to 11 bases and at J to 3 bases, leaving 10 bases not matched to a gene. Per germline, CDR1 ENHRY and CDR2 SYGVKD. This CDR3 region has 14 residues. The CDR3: CASKTGSYNQPQHF. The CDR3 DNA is TGTGCCTCAAAGACAGGGTCCTACAATCAGCCCCAGCATTTT.

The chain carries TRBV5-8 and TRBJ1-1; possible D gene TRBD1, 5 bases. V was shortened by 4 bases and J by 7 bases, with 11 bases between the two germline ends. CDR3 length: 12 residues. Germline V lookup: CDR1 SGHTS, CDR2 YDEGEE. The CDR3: CASSHDSFEAFF. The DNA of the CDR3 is TGTGCCAGCAGCCACGACAGCTTTGAAGCTTTCTTT.

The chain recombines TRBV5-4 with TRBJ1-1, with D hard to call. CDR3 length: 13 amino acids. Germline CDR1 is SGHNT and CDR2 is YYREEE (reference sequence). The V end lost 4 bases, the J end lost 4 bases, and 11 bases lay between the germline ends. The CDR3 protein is CASSPGLGTEAFF. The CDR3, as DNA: TGTGCCAGCAGCCCGGGGTTGGGCACTGAAGCTTTCTTT.

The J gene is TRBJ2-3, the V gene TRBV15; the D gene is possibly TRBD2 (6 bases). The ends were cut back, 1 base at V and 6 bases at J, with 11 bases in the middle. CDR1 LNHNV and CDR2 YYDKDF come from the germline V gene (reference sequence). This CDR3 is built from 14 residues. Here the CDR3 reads CATSRVEGSDTQYF. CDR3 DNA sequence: TGTGCCACCAGCAGAGTGGAGGGAAGTGATACGCAGTATTTT.

The CDR3 region is CARSLGQGARSSNQPQHF. The CDR3 DNA sequence: TGTGCCAGAAGCTTAGGACAGGGGGCGAGGTCCAGCAATCAGCCCCAGCATTTT. The V call is TRBV7-5, the J call TRBJ1-5; the table assigns TRBD1, which was not confirmed against the DNA. TRBV7-5 counts as a pseudogene. The CDR3 spans 18 residues.

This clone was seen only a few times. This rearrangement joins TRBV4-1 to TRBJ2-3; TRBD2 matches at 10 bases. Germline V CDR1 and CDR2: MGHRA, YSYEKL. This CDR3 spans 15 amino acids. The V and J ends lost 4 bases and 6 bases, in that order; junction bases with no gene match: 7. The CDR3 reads CASSRVAGGDDTQYF. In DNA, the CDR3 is TGCGCCAGCAGCCGAGTAGCGGGGGGCGACGATACGCAGTATTTT.

CDR3 amino acids: CASSSGTGMYSPLHF. CDR3 bases: TGTGCCAGCAGCTCCGGAACAGGGATGTACTCACCCCTCCACTTT. This chain joins TRBV7-2 and TRBJ1-6, with D perhaps TRBD1 (6 bases). The germline gives CDR1 SGHTA, CDR2 FQGNSA. The CDR3 runs 15 residues. Trimming took off 4 bases at V and 10 bases at J, with 17 bases between the two ends.

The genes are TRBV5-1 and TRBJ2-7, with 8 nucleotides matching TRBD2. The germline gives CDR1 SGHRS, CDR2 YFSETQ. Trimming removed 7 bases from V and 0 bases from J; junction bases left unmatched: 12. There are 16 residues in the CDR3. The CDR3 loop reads CASRDRGGRSSYEQYF. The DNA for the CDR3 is TGCGCCAGCCGGGATCGGGGGGGAAGGAGCTCCTACGAGCAGTACTTC.

For the CDR3, the DNA is TGTGCCAGCAGCTTACCCTACAGGGAGAACACTGAAGCTTTCTTT. It encodes CASSLPYRENTEAFF. The V and J genes are TRBV11-2 and TRBJ1-1, with D tentatively TRBD1 (6 bases). V lost 2 bases and J 1 base, leaving 11 bases between the germline ends. The CDR3 sequence is 15 residues long. Germline CDR1 reads SGHAT; CDR2 reads FQNNGV.

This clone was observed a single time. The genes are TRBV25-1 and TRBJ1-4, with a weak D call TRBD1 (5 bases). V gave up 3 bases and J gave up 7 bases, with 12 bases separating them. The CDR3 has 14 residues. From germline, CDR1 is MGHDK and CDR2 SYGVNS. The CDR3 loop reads CASSDRALGEKLFF. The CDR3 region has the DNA TGTGCCAGCAGTGACAGGGCACTCGGTGAAAAACTGTTTTTT.

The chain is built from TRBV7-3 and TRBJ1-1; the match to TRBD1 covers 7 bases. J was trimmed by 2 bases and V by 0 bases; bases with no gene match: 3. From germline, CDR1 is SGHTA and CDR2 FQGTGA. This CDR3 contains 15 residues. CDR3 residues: CASSLTGDRNTEAFF. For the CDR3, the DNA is TGTGCCAGCAGCTTAACGGGGGACAGAAACACTGAAGCTTTCTTT.

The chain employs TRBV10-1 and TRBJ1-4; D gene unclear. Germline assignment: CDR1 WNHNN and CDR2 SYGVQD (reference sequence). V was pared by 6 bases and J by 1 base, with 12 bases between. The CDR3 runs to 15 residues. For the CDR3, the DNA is TGCGCCAGCAGGCCCCCTCGGAGAACTAATGAAAAACTGTTTTTT. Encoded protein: CASRPPRRTNEKLFF.

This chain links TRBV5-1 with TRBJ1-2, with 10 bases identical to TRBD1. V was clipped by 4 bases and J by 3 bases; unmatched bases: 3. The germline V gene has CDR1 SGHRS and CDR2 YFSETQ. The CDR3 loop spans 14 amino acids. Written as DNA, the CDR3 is TGCGCCAGCAGCCGACAGGGGGCTGACTATGGCTACACCTTC. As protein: CASSRQGADYGYTF.

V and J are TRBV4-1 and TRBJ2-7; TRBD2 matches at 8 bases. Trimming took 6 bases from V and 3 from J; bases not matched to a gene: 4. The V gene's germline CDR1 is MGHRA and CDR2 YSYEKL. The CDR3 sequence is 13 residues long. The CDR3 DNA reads TGCGCCAGCAGGCCCAGCGGGAGCTACGAGCAGTACTTC. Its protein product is CASRPSGSYEQYF.

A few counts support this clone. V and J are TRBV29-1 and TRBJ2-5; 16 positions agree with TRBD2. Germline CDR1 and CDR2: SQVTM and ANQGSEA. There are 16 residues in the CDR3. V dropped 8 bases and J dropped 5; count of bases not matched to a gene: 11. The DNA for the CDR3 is TGCAGCATTACCGGGACTAGCGGGGGGGCCTGGGAGACCCAGTACTTC. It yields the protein CSITGTSGGAWETQYF.

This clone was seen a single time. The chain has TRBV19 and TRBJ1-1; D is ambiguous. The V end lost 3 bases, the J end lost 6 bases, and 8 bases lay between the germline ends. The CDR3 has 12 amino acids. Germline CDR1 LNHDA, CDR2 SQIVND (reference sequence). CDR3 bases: TGTGCCAGTAGTATTCGAGGAGCTGAAGCTTTCTTT. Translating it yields CASSIRGAEAFF.

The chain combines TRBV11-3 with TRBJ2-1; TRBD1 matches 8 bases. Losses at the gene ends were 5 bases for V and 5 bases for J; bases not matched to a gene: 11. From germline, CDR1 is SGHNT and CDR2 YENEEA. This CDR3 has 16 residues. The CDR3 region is CASSPRTGRSDNEQFF. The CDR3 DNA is TGTGCCAGCAGCCCGCGGACAGGGAGGTCGGACAATGAGCAGTTCTTC. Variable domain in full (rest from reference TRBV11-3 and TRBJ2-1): EAGVVQSPRYKIIEKKQPVAFWCNPISGHNTLYWYLQNLGQGPELLIRYENEEAVDDSQLPKDRFSAERLKGVDSTLKIQPAELGDSAVYLCASSPRTGRSDNEQFFGPGTRLTVL.

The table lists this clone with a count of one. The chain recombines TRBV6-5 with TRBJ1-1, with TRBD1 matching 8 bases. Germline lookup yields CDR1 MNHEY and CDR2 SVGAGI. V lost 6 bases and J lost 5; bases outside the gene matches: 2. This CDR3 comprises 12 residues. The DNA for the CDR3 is TGTGCCAGCAGGAGACAGGGGACTGAAGCTTTCTTT. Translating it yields CASRRQGTEAFF.

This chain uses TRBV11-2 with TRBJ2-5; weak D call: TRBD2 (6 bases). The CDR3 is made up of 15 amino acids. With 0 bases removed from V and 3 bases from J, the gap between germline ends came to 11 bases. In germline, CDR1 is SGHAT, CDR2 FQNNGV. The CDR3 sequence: CASSLDALAEETQYF. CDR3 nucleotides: TGTGCCAGCAGCTTAGATGCACTAGCAGAAGAGACCCAGTACTTC.

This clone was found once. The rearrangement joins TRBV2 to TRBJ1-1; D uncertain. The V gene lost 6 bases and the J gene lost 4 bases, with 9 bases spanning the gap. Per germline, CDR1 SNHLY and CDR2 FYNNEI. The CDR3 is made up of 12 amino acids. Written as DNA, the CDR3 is TGTGCCAGCAGCGTCATCGGCACTGAAGCTTTCTTT. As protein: CASSVIGTEAFF.